These 30 T cell receptor beta chains share one sample of origin, sequenced in a study of T cells after yellow fever vaccination. From the 5' RACE reads, TCRdb called clonotypes with MiXCR, one entry per CDR3 protein. The sample has about 550,000 distinct CDR3 sequences, about 19% seen once. Specimen: PBMCs, collected 15 days after the yellow fever booster vaccination. The receptors come from a man aged 25 to 45 who received the YFV17D yellow fever vaccine.

This clonotype has only a few counts. The rearrangement links TRBV6-6 to TRBJ2-7; D uncertain. The V gene's germline CDR1 is MNHNY and CDR2 SVGAGI (reference sequence). This CDR3 is built from 13 residues. Trimming stripped 5 bases from V and 2 bases from J, with 10 bases between. CDR3 loop: CASSLPPAYEQYF. In DNA, the CDR3 is TGTGCCAGCAGTCTTCCTCCCGCCTACGAGCAGTACTTC.

There are a few counts of this clonotype. The chain links TRBV7-2 to TRBJ2-1; D perhaps matches TRBD2 (6 bases). This CDR3 is built from 15 residues. The germline gives CDR1 SGHTA, CDR2 FQGNSA. The ends were cut back, 2 bases at V and 9 bases at J, with 17 bases in the middle. The CDR3 spells CASSLLRGGDGEQFF. The CDR3 DNA sequence: TGTGCCAGCAGCTTATTGCGGGGTGGGGACGGTGAGCAGTTCTTC. The full variable domain, completed using reference TRBV7-2 and TRBJ2-1, is GAGVSQSPSNKVTEKGKDVELRCDPISGHTALYWYRQSLGQGLEFLIYFQGNSAPDKSGLPSDRFSAERTGGSVSTLTIQRTQQEDSAVYLCASSLLRGGDGEQFFGPGTRLTVL.

This clonotype was seen a few times. The chain uses TRBV6-2 or TRBV6-3 and TRBJ2-1, with 10 bases fitting TRBD2. V was clipped by 6 bases and J by 7 bases; unmatched bases: 6. The germline gives CDR1 MNHEY, CDR2 SVGEGT. CDR3 length: 14 amino acids. In DNA, the CDR3 is TGTGCCAGCAGATGGAGCGGGAGGGGAAATGAGCAGTTCTTC. Its translation: CASRWSGRGNEQFF.

The CDR3 sequence is CASSPAGVIAYEQYF. The DNA for the CDR3 is TGTGCCAGCAGCCCCGCAGGGGTAATTGCCTACGAGCAGTACTTC. J is TRBJ2-7 and V is TRBV7-2, with D maybe TRBD1 (6 bases). V lost 5 bases to trimming and J lost 2 bases, with 16 bases between them. Germline lookup yields CDR1 SGHTA and CDR2 FQGNSA. The CDR3 has 15 amino acids.

The V and J genes are TRBV5-6 and TRBJ1-4; D is undetermined. There are 14 residues in the CDR3. Looked up from germline, CDR1 is SGHDT and CDR2 is YYEEEE. Trimming took 4 bases from V and 8 from J, leaving 15 bases between them. DNA of the CDR3: TGTGCCAGCAGCCAGAACCCGGGAGAAGAAAAACTGTTTTTT. Translation: CASSQNPGEEKLFF.

This chain links TRBV7-8 with TRBJ2-7; 12 bases are shared with TRBD1. CDR3 size: 16 residues. After removal of 4 bases from V and 3 bases from J, the junction contained 7 bases not matched to a gene. CDR1 and CDR2 from the germline V gene are SGHVS and FQNEAQ. The CDR3 protein is CASSSFRDRGLYEQYF. CDR3 coding DNA: TGTGCCAGCAGCTCGTTCCGGGACAGGGGGCTCTACGAGCAGTACTTC. The variable domain in full, completed from reference TRBV7-8 and TRBJ2-7, reads GAGVSQSPRYKVAKRGQDVALRCDPISGHVSLFWYQQALGQGPEFLTYFQNEAQLDKSGLPSDRFFAERPEGSVSTLKIQRTQQEDSAVYLCASSSFRDRGLYEQYFGPGTRLTVT.

The rearrangement joins TRBV7-2 to TRBJ2-1, with no clear D. Deletions cut 5 bases from V and 5 bases from J, with 10 bases between. CDR3 length: 13 amino acids. Germline V gene data show CDR1 as SGHTA and CDR2 as FQGNSA. The DNA of the CDR3 is TGTGCCAGCAGCCCCCGAGCCCACAATGAGCAGTTCTTC. This gives the protein CASSPRAHNEQFF.

This clonotype was counted between two and nine times. V gene TRBV5-4 combines with J gene TRBJ2-3; D uncertain. The CDR3 is made up of 11 amino acids. Germline V gene lookup returns CDR1 SGHNT and CDR2 YYREEE (reference sequence). Trimming took 7 bases from V and 6 from J, leaving 9 bases between them. CDR3 nucleotides: TGTGCCAGCGTAGGTGTGGATACGCAGTATTTT. It encodes CASVGVDTQYF.

The chain combines TRBV20-1 with TRBJ1-2; the D gene is possibly TRBD1 (6 bases). The CDR3 is made up of 13 amino acids. V was cut by 0 bases and J by 7 bases, with 12 bases left in between. Germline V gene sequence: CDR1 DFQATT, CDR2 SNEGSKA (reference sequence). CDR3 sequence (DNA): TGCAGTGCTAGAGATCAGGGCAGGGGTGGCTACACCTTC. Translating it yields CSARDQGRGGYTF.

This clonotype occurred a few times. The chain recombines TRBV6-1 with TRBJ2-3, with D tentatively TRBD1 (7 bases). Trimming took 5 bases from V and 6 from J, leaving 21 bases between them. CDR3 size: 16 residues. Germline V gene sequence: CDR1 MNHNS, CDR2 SASEGT. The CDR3 reads CASSRSGGISLDTQYF. The CDR3 coding sequence is TGTGCCAGCAGTAGGTCAGGGGGGATAAGCTTGGATACGCAGTATTTT.

This chain joins TRBV7-2 and TRBJ2-5; TRBD2 matches 7 bases. Germline V CDR1 and CDR2: SGHTA, FQGNSA. Trimming took 5 bases from V and 8 from J; bases not matched to a gene: 11. The CDR3 totals 14 residues. The chain's CDR3 is CASSNMLAEVTQYF. The CDR3 region has the DNA TGTGCCAGCAGCAACATGCTAGCGGAAGTCACCCAGTACTTC.

This clonotype was detected only a few times. The chain is built from TRBV29-1 and TRBJ1-1, with unresolved D. Trimming removed 3 bases at V and 1 base at J, with 6 bases between. CDR1 SQVTM and CDR2 ANQGSEA come from the germline V gene. There are 12 residues in the CDR3. Here the CDR3 reads CSVDHPNTEAFF. The DNA for the CDR3 is TGCAGCGTTGATCACCCGAACACTGAAGCTTTCTTT.

Regarding this clonotype: This may arise from a read error, as a much more abundant clone is one base away. The chain employs TRBV27 and TRBJ2-1; perhaps D is TRBD1 or TRBD2 (5 bases each). Germline V gives CDR1 MNHEY, CDR2 SMNVEV (reference sequence). This CDR3 is 14 amino acids long. Trimming left V 2 bases short and J 4 bases short, with 9 bases between. CDR3: CASSLPGRYNEQFF. CDR3 coding DNA: TGTGCCAGCAGTTTACCGGGACGATACAATGAGCAGTTCTTC.

This clonotype was observed a handful of times. The CDR3 region is CSASRAGGYTF. The CDR3 bases are TGCAGTGCGTCCAGGGCTGGGGGCTACACCTTC. The chain links TRBV20-1 to TRBJ1-2, with D maybe TRBD1 (5 bases). CDR3 length equals 11 residues. Trimming took 6 bases from V and 8 from J, leaving 13 bases between them. Germline V lookup: CDR1 DFQATT, CDR2 SNEGSKA (reference sequence).

This clonotype was recorded at least ten times. The chain carries TRBV7-2 and TRBJ2-1; D unclear. The CDR3 sequence is 11 residues long. Trimming cost V 1 base and J 12 bases, with 7 bases left between them. Germline CDR1 is SGHTA and CDR2 is FQGNSA. The CDR3 here is CASSLEGSQFF. In DNA, the CDR3 is TGTGCCAGCAGCTTAGAGGGCTCGCAGTTCTTC.

This clonotype was observed a single time. The J gene is TRBJ2-7, the V gene TRBV6-5; D is tentatively TRBD1 or TRBD2 (5 bases each). Looked up from germline, CDR1 is MNHEY and CDR2 is SVGAGI. The CDR3 has 14 residues. V lost 4 bases to trimming and J lost 5 bases, with 15 bases between them. In DNA, the CDR3 is TGTGCCAGCAGTTCGGGGAGTAGCAGGGACGAGCAGTACTTC. This codes for CASSSGSSRDEQYF.

This clonotype has a handful of counts. The chain couples TRBV19 to TRBJ2-1; TRBD2 aligns across 9 bases. The V gene end was trimmed by 5 bases and the J gene end by 8 bases; junction bases not matched to a gene: 10. Germline CDR1 reads LNHDA; CDR2 reads SQIVND (reference sequence). This CDR3 comprises 15 residues. In DNA, the CDR3 is TGTGCCAGTAGTCCCCATAGCGGGAGTAACGATGAGCAGTTCTTC. Its protein is CASSPHSGSNDEQFF.

This clonotype showed up just a few times. The rearrangement uses TRBV5-1 and TRBJ2-2, with TRBD2 matching 10 bases. This CDR3 comprises 17 residues. J was trimmed by 5 bases and V by 4 bases; bases with no gene match: 11. Per germline, CDR1 SGHRS and CDR2 YFSETQ. The CDR3 DNA is TGCGCCAGCAGCATTGGACTAGCGGTCTCACAAACCGGGGAGCTGTTTTTT. Its protein product is CASSIGLAVSQTGELFF.

This clonotype was counted a few times. This chain uses TRBV12-3 or TRBV12-4 with TRBJ1-5; D remains ambiguous. The length of the CDR3 is 16 residues. Trimming stripped 1 base from V and 2 bases from J, with 12 bases between. The CDR3, as DNA: TGTGCCAGCAGTTTAGGAGAGGGTGGTCGCAATCAGCCCCAGCATTTT. This sequence encodes CASSLGEGGRNQPQHF.

The chain has TRBV5-1 and TRBJ1-1, with no clear D. The germline V gene encodes CDR1 SGHRS and CDR2 YFSETQ. V lost 6 bases to trimming and J lost 3 bases, with 15 bases between them. This CDR3 has 14 residues. CDR3 loop: CASNFGRLDTEAFF. For the CDR3, the DNA is TGCGCCAGCAACTTCGGGCGTCTCGACACTGAAGCTTTCTTT.

The V call is TRBV5-1, the J call TRBJ2-1, with 7 nucleotides matching TRBD1. CDR1 and CDR2 (germline): SGHRS, YFSETQ. The CDR3 contains 18 residues. The V gene end was trimmed by 2 bases and the J gene end by 2 bases; junction bases not matched to a gene: 13. The CDR3 coding sequence is TGCGCCAGCAGCTTTTGGGCAGGGGGAGAGTTGACCTACAATGAGCAGTTCTTC. As protein: CASSFWAGGELTYNEQFF.

There are a few counts of this clonotype. The chain recombines TRBV12-3 or TRBV12-4 with TRBJ2-1; 10 bases line up with TRBD1. After removal of 5 bases from V and 4 bases from J, the junction contained 8 bases not matched to a gene. The CDR3 extends over 16 amino acids. The DNA for the CDR3 is TGTGCCAGCAGTCCTAGGACAGGGGGTTTTTACAATGAGCAGTTCTTC. Protein product: CASSPRTGGFYNEQFF.

The chain couples TRBV7-8 to TRBJ2-7; the D is unclear. Germline CDR1 and CDR2: SGHVS and FQNEAQ. This CDR3 comprises 13 residues. V gave up 8 bases and J gave up 3 bases, with 14 bases separating them. The DNA of the CDR3 is TGTGCCAGCTTCTCTGCGGTCGGCTACGAGCAGTACTTC. This translates into CASFSAVGYEQYF.

This clonotype was counted a few times. The chain is built from TRBV7-2 and TRBJ1-1, with D possibly TRBD1 on 5 matching bases. Trimming left V 5 bases short and J 5 bases short, with 18 bases between. There are 15 residues in the CDR3. The germline CDR1 and CDR2 sequences are SGHTA and FQGNSA. The CDR3 bases are TGTGCCAGCAGCCTACAGGTCACCGCGGAAACTGAAGCTTTCTTT. Its protein product is CASSLQVTAETEAFF.

This clonotype occurred a few times. V usage is TRBV20-1 and J usage is TRBJ2-7, with 12 bases lining up with TRBD2. The CDR3 covers 16 residues. Losses at the gene ends were 2 bases for V and 7 bases for J; bases not matched to a gene: 12. CDR1 DFQATT and CDR2 SNEGSKA come from the germline V gene (reference sequence). In nucleotides, the CDR3 is TGCAGTGCTAGACTAGCGGGAGGGCCGGTGTTTGGAGAGCAGTACTTC. This codes for CSARLAGGPVFGEQYF.

V is TRBV20-1 and J is TRBJ2-5; TRBD2 matches at 11 bases. Germline V gene data show CDR1 as DFQATT and CDR2 as SNEGSKA (reference sequence). Trimming cost V 3 bases and J 5 bases; bases outside gene matches: 5. The CDR3 has 14 amino acids. The CDR3 nucleotides read TGCAGTGCTAGTAGCGGGAGGGTAGGGGAGACCCAGTACTTC. Its protein product is CSASSGRVGETQYF.

This clonotype occurred once. V usage is TRBV14 and J usage is TRBJ1-5; perhaps TRBD1 as D (5 bases). The germline V and J ends were trimmed by 3 bases and 5 bases, with 11 bases remaining between them. CDR3 length equals 14 residues. In germline, CDR1 is SGHDN, CDR2 FVKESK. In nucleotides, the CDR3 is TGTGCCAGCAGCCAGTGGGGGGAGGATCAGCCCCAGCATTTT. Protein sequence: CASSQWGEDQPQHF.

In DNA form, the CDR3 reads TGTGCCAGCAGTCGGGGACTAGCGGGGAACACCGGGGAGCTGTTTTTT. This codes for CASSRGLAGNTGELFF. The gene calls are TRBV7-2 and TRBJ2-2; 12 nucleotides align to TRBD2. The CDR3 totals 16 residues. CDR1 SGHTA and CDR2 FQGNSA come from the germline V gene. J gave up 1 base and V 6 bases, and 3 bases lay outside the gene matches.

V usage is TRBV5-1 and J usage is TRBJ1-1; D possibly corresponds to TRBD1 (5 bases). Looked up from germline, CDR1 is SGHRS and CDR2 is YFSETQ. The CDR3 spans 16 residues. V was clipped by 2 bases and J by 1 base, with 15 bases between them. The CDR3 DNA follows: TGCGCCAGCAGCTTCGCCCAATCCGGGGCGAACACTGAAGCTTTCTTT. Protein sequence: CASSFAQSGANTEAFF. The full variable domain, completed using reference TRBV5-1 and TRBJ1-1, is KAGVTQTPRYLIKTRGQQVTLSCSPISGHRSVSWYQQTPGQGLQFLFEYFSETQRNKGNFPGRFSGRQFSNSRSEMNVSTLELGDSALYLCASSFAQSGANTEAFFGQGTRLTVV.

This clonotype was counted a few times. The chain is built from TRBV2 and TRBJ1-5; 9 positions match TRBD1. The V segment lost 8 bases and the J segment 3 bases; nucleotides outside the gene matches: 8. The CDR3 contains 15 residues. CDR1 SNHLY and CDR2 FYNNEI come from the germline V gene. In DNA form, the CDR3 reads TGTGCCAGCGCTTGGGGACAGGGTTTCAATCAGCCCCAGCATTTT. Translated, it gives CASAWGQGFNQPQHF.